These 17 T cell receptor beta chains came from one sample sequenced in a study of response to subunit inactivated influenza vaccine. TCRdb reanalysed the RT-PCR reads using MiXCR and keeps one entry per CDR3 protein. The sample records 300,000 to 350,000 distinct CDR3 sequences, less than 25% being singletons. The specimen comprised PBMCs from blood, sampled 21 months after vaccination. These TCRs come from a man aged 50 to 69 who received an inactivated influenza vaccine.

To note about this clonotype: A much larger clone differs from this one at a single base, so this may be a read error. The chain recombines TRBV12-3 or TRBV12-4 with TRBJ1-2, with 9 bases identical to TRBD1. The V gene end was trimmed by 7 bases and the J gene end by 7 bases; junction bases not matched to a gene: 10. CDR3 length: 14 amino acids. In nucleotides, the CDR3 is TGTGCCAGCACCCGGACAGGGGCGGACTTTGGCTACACCTTC. Translating gives CASTRTGADFGYTF.

This clonotype was seen a handful of times. The V call is TRBV10-3, the J call TRBJ1-4, with TRBD1 matching over 7 bases. V lost 8 bases and J lost 5; bases outside the gene matches: 5. Germline-derived CDR1 and CDR2 are ENHRY and SYGVKD. This CDR3 spans 13 amino acids. The CDR3 sequence: CAIAGTANEKLFF. The CDR3 DNA follows: TGTGCCATCGCCGGGACAGCAAATGAAAAACTGTTTTTT.

This clonotype was seen more than once but under ten times. This rearrangement joins TRBV12-3 or TRBV12-4 to TRBJ1-1; D ambiguous. The CDR3 length is 14 residues. With 4 bases removed from V and 2 bases from J, the gap between germline ends came to 11 bases. CDR3 region: CASSWAAGNTEAFF. The CDR3 DNA sequence: TGTGCCAGCAGTTGGGCAGCCGGAAACACTGAAGCTTTCTTT.

This clonotype was observed once. This sequence may be a read error, since a much larger clone differs from it by one base. The CDR3 reads CAISDVVLSGITLFTHHF. The CDR3, as DNA: TGTGCCATCAGTGACGTCGTGTTGTCAGGGATCACCCTGTTCACCCACCACTTT. The chain couples TRBV10-3 to TRBJ1-6; D is perhaps TRBD1 (5 bases). In germline, CDR1 is ENHRY, CDR2 SYGVKD. This CDR3 has 18 residues. The ends were cut back, 3 bases at V and 18 bases at J, with 33 bases in the middle.

CDR3 amino acids: CASSQEEAGTSGDNEQFF. CDR3 bases: TGCGCCAGCAGCCAAGAAGAGGCCGGGACTAGCGGGGACAATGAGCAGTTCTTC. The chain has TRBV4-3 and TRBJ2-1; 13 bases line up with TRBD2. Germline assignment: CDR1 LGHNA and CDR2 YSLEER. V lost 0 bases to trimming and J lost 5 bases; unmatched junction nucleotides: 7. CDR3 size: 18 residues.

The V and J genes are TRBV12-3 or TRBV12-4 and TRBJ2-1; D tentatively fits TRBD1 or TRBD2 (5 bases each). Trimming removed 3 bases at V and 6 bases at J, with 12 bases between. The CDR3 runs 14 residues. In DNA form, the CDR3 reads TGTGCCAGCAGTTTGGGGGTAGGGCTCAATGAGCAGTTCTTC. Its protein product is CASSLGVGLNEQFF.

V and J are TRBV12-3 or TRBV12-4 and TRBJ2-3; a possible D gene is TRBD1 (6 bases). The CDR3 extends over 15 amino acids. Deletions cut 3 bases from V and 2 bases from J, with 12 bases between. The CDR3 sequence: CASSFVRGYTDTQYF. In DNA form, the CDR3 reads TGTGCCAGCAGTTTCGTCAGGGGTTACACAGATACGCAGTATTTT.

This clonotype was counted a few times. The chain is built from TRBV19 and TRBJ1-5; 8 bases map to TRBD1. V dropped 0 bases and J dropped 0; count of bases not matched to a gene: 7. CDR1 is LNHDA, CDR2 SQIVND, per germline (reference sequence). This CDR3 is 18 amino acids long. CDR3 coding DNA: TGTGCCAGTAGTATAGATCTCCAGGGGGCTAATAGCAATCAGCCCCAGCATTTT. It encodes CASSIDLQGANSNQPQHF.

The chain employs TRBV20-1 and TRBJ1-2; 8 bases map to TRBD1. Trimming took 6 bases from V and 1 from J; bases not matched to a gene: 10. The CDR3 is 15 residues long. CDR1 is DFQATT and CDR2 is SNEGSKA in the germline V gene (reference sequence). CDR3 sequence reads: CSALTGDWYNYGYTF. CDR3 bases: TGCAGTGCACTGACAGGGGATTGGTATAACTATGGCTACACCTTC.

This clonotype occurred a few times. The rearrangement links TRBV3-1 to TRBJ2-5, with D possibly matching TRBD2 (6 bases). The germline gives CDR1 LGHDT, CDR2 YNNKEL (reference sequence). Trimming pared 4 bases from V and 1 base from J, leaving 10 bases between. CDR3 size: 14 residues. The DNA of the CDR3 is TGTGCCAGCAGCCCCTTGGGGGGCCAAGAGACCCAGTACTTC. The encoded protein is CASSPLGGQETQYF.

This clonotype was seen a few times. CDR3 coding DNA: TGTGCCAGTAGTCGGGACAGGTCGGTCACCGGGGAGCTGTTTTTT. Protein: CASSRDRSVTGELFF. The chain carries TRBV19 and TRBJ2-2; 8 bases are a match to TRBD1. Looked up from germline, CDR1 is LNHDA and CDR2 is SQIVND (reference sequence). CDR3 length equals 15 residues. V was clipped by 5 bases and J by 4 bases; unmatched bases: 6.

This sequence joins TRBV6-2 or TRBV6-3 and TRBJ2-3; unclear D gene. Trimming shortened V by 8 bases and J by 6 bases, and 12 bases separated the two germline ends. This CDR3 is 12 amino acids long. Germline assignment: CDR1 MNHEY and CDR2 SVGEGT. CDR3 nucleotides: TGTGCCAGCCTTAGCCAGTCGGATACGCAGTATTTT. Its protein is CASLSQSDTQYF.

This clonotype occurred a few times. This sequence joins TRBV29-1 and TRBJ2-5; 8 nucleotides agree with TRBD2. The V segment lost 5 bases and the J segment 5 bases; nucleotides outside the gene matches: 16. Germline CDR1 and CDR2: SQVTM and ANQGSEA. CDR3 size: 16 residues. CDR3 loop: CSVSHGLAPGGETQYF. As DNA, the CDR3 is TGCAGCGTTTCGCACGGACTAGCACCGGGGGGGGAGACCCAGTACTTC.

This clonotype came up a few times. This rearrangement joins TRBV12-3 or TRBV12-4 to TRBJ1-5; 7 nucleotides match TRBD1. V trimming: 5 bases; J trimming: 6 bases; junction bases outside the gene matches: 10. The CDR3 sequence is 15 residues long. The CDR3 loop is CASSLRQGGPQPQHF. DNA of the CDR3: TGTGCCAGCAGTCTCCGACAGGGCGGGCCTCAGCCCCAGCATTTT.

The rearrangement links TRBV7-8 to TRBJ1-5, with TRBD1 matching 9 bases. The CDR3 has 15 residues. CDR1 and CDR2 from the germline V gene are SGHVS and FQNEAQ. J gave up 9 bases and V 5 bases, and 11 bases lay outside the gene matches. CDR3 residues: CASSPTGTGRRPQHF. CDR3 nucleotides: TGTGCCAGCAGCCCTACCGGGACAGGGAGGAGGCCCCAGCATTTT.

This chain links TRBV20-1 with TRBJ1-1; D perhaps matches TRBD1 (5 bases). This CDR3 contains 14 residues. CDR1 DFQATT and CDR2 SNEGSKA come from the germline V gene (reference sequence). V lost 5 bases to trimming and J lost 1 base, with 14 bases between them. The DNA of the CDR3 is TGCAGTGCTTCTAGCGGGGCACGGAACACTGAAGCTTTCTTT. Translating it yields CSASSGARNTEAFF.

At least ten counts were recorded for this clonotype. The rearrangement uses TRBV7-2 and TRBJ1-2, with unresolved D. This CDR3 region has 12 residues. V lost 3 bases and J lost 8, with 10 bases in between. Germline values: CDR1 SGHTA, CDR2 FQGNSA. The CDR3 region is CASSLDRRGYTF. CDR3 bases: TGTGCCAGCAGCTTGGACCGCAGGGGCTACACCTTC.